The 13 T cell receptor beta chains given below trace back to one sample, sequenced in a study of cytomegalovirus exposure and HLA in healthy donors. Assay used: immunoSEQ multiplex PCR; TCRdb lists only in-frame clones, some missing. This table holds 150,000 to 170,000 clones, 80% to 90% found once. The sequencing input was PBMCs. These receptors were taken from a man aged 18 to 35 in good health and CMV-seropositive.

This chain connects TRBV2 to TRBJ1-5, with a tentative D call TRBD1 (6 bases). V lost 5 bases to trimming and J lost 3 bases, with 29 bases between them. This CDR3 region has 20 residues. Germline V lookup: CDR1 SNHLY, CDR2 FYNNEI. For the CDR3, the DNA is TGTGCCAGCAGTCTACAGGGTATGGTCAGATTTAACCAGGCCAATCAGCCCCAGCATTTT. It specifies CASSLQGMVRFNQANQPQHF.

This clone was counted only a few times. This chain joins TRBV6-5 and TRBJ1-1; maybe TRBD1 (5 bases). The CDR3 consists of 15 residues. Between the trimmed V and J ends, which lost 6 bases and 3 bases, there was a span of 17 bases. Germline assignment: CDR1 MNHEY and CDR2 SVGAGI. CDR3 nucleotides: TGTGCCAGCAGATGGCAGGGAGGGACCTACACTGAAGCTTTCTTT. It specifies CASRWQGGTYTEAFF.

The genes are TRBV9 and TRBJ2-5, with D perhaps TRBD1 (6 bases). Germline V gene data show CDR1 as SGDLS and CDR2 as YYNGEE. Trimming stripped 7 bases from V and 4 bases from J, with 17 bases between. The CDR3 runs to 14 residues. DNA of the CDR3: TGTGCCAGCGAGCCCACAGGGAGCGGAGAGACCCAGTACTTC. This encodes CASEPTGSGETQYF.

This chain joins TRBV4-3 and TRBJ2-7, with a possible D match to TRBD2 (6 bases). V was trimmed by 0 bases and J by 3 bases, leaving 15 bases between them. The germline CDR1 and CDR2 sequences are LGHNA and YSLEER. The CDR3 loop spans 16 amino acids. CDR3 DNA: TGCGCCAGCAGCCAAGAGGCGACGGGCGGGATCTACGAGCAGTACTTC. It specifies CASSQEATGGIYEQYF.

This clone was seen once. The rearrangement links TRBV20-1 to TRBJ2-7; maybe TRBD2 (5 bases). The CDR3 sequence is 11 residues long. V was trimmed by 6 bases and J by 3 bases, leaving 9 bases between them. The germline V gene encodes CDR1 DFQATT and CDR2 SNEGSKA (reference sequence). The CDR3 sequence: CSAPSGYEQYF. DNA of the CDR3: TGCAGTGCCCCAAGCGGCTACGAGCAGTACTTC.

The rearrangement joins TRBV7-7 to TRBJ2-1; TRBD2 matches at 9 bases. The trim removed 6 bases at V and 6 bases at J, leaving 9 bases unmatched. In germline, CDR1 is SSHAT, CDR2 FNYEAQ (reference sequence). The CDR3 sequence is 15 residues long. The CDR3 reads CASSPSSSGTNEQFF. The CDR3 DNA is TGTGCCAGCAGTCCGAGTTCTAGCGGGACCAATGAGCAGTTCTTC.

This clone was seen only a few times. This chain connects TRBV29-1 to TRBJ1-2, with D unresolved. Per the germline V gene, CDR1 is SQVTM and CDR2 is ANQGSEA. The CDR3 spans 12 residues. The ends were cut back, 6 bases at V and 6 bases at J, with 14 bases in the middle. The CDR3 loop reads CSVPTGRNGYTF. The CDR3, as DNA: TGCAGCGTCCCGACCGGGAGGAATGGCTACACCTTC.

This chain connects TRBV7-9 to TRBJ2-1; 14 nucleotides match TRBD2. Losses at the gene ends were 7 bases for V and 5 bases for J; bases not matched to a gene: 10. This CDR3 comprises 17 residues. Germline V lookup: CDR1 SEHNR, CDR2 FQNEAQ (reference sequence). CDR3 sequence reads: CASTQGLAGAGDNEQFF. The CDR3 coding sequence is TGTGCCAGCACCCAGGGACTAGCGGGAGCCGGGGACAATGAGCAGTTCTTC.

The chain couples TRBV6-1 to TRBJ1-4; 9 bases agree with TRBD1. V trimming: 0 bases; J trimming: 8 bases; junction bases outside the gene matches: 7. CDR1 MNHNS and CDR2 SASEGT come from the germline V gene. The CDR3 extends over 16 amino acids. CDR3 sequence: CASSEARGQGPEKLFF. The CDR3 DNA sequence: TGTGCCAGCAGTGAAGCTAGGGGACAGGGACCCGAAAAACTGTTTTTT.

The chain recombines TRBV7-2 with TRBJ2-1; 8 nucleotides agree with TRBD2. The V segment lost 7 bases and the J segment 6 bases; nucleotides outside the gene matches: 8. Germline V gives CDR1 SGHTA, CDR2 FQGNSA. The CDR3 length is 14 residues. The CDR3 region has the DNA TGTGCCAGCAACTACGACGGGACTAGCAATGAGCAGTTCTTC. Amino acids: CASNYDGTSNEQFF.

The V gene is TRBV25-1, the J gene TRBJ2-7; 7 nucleotides match TRBD1. The CDR3 totals 17 residues. CDR1 is MGHDK, CDR2 SYGVNS, per germline. V dropped 5 bases and J dropped 6; count of bases not matched to a gene: 19. In DNA form, the CDR3 reads TGTGCCAGCAGTCGGGGCCCACCGCCGGGACAGTGGTGCGAGCAGTACTTC. The encoded protein is CASSRGPPPGQWCEQYF.

The CDR3 spells CATSRDLGANYGYTF. DNA for the CDR3: TGTGCCACCAGCAGAGATCTAGGGGCCAACTATGGCTACACCTTC. The rearrangement uses TRBV15 and TRBJ1-2; D possibly corresponds to TRBD1 (5 bases). V lost 0 bases and J 2 bases, leaving 10 bases between the germline ends. The germline V gene has CDR1 LNHNV and CDR2 YYDKDF (reference sequence). The CDR3 covers 15 residues.

The chain links TRBV18 to TRBJ1-2, with TRBD1 matching 7 bases. Unmatched junction bases numbered 13, after V lost 3 bases and J lost 3 bases. Germline CDR1 reads KGHSH; CDR2 reads LQKENI. The CDR3 has 17 amino acids. The CDR3 sequence: CASSPLPERQGHYGYTF. In DNA form, the CDR3 reads TGTGCCAGCTCACCTCTCCCCGAGAGACAGGGACACTATGGCTACACCTTC.